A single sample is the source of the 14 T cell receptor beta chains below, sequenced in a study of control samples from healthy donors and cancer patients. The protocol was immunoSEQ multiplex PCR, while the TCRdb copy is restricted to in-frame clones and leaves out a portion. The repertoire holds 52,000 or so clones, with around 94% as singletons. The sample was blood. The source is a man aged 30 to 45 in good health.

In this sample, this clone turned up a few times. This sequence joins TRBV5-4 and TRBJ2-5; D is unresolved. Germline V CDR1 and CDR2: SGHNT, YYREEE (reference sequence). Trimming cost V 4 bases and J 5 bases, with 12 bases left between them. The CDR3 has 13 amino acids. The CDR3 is CASSPTVTETQYF. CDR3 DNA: TGTGCCAGCAGCCCCACCGTAACTGAGACCCAGTACTTC.

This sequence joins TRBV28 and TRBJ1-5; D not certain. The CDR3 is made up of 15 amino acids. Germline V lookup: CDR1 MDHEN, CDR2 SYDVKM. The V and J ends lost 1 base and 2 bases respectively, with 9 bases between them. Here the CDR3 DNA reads TGTGCCAGCAGTTTATTGGCAGCCGGCAATCAGCCCCAGCATTTT. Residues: CASSLLAAGNQPQHF.

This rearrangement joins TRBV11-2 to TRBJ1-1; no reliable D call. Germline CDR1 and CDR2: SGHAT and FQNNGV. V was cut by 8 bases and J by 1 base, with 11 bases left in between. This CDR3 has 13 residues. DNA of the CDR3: TGTGCCAGCTTAGGTTTGCGGAACACTGAAGCTTTCTTT. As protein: CASLGLRNTEAFF.

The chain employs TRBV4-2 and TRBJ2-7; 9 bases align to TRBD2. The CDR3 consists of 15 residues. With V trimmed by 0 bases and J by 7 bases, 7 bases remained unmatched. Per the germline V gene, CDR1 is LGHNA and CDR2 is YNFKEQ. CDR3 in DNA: TGTGCCAGCAGCCAAGAATTAGCGGGGGCAAGAGAGCAGTACTTC. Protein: CASSQELAGAREQYF.

The CDR3 sequence: CASSRDSQGGYTF. The CDR3 nucleotides read TGCGCCAGCAGCCGGGACAGCCAGGGAGGCTACACCTTC. The chain couples TRBV5-1 to TRBJ1-2; the match to TRBD1 covers 7 bases. The CDR3 is 13 residues long. The ends lost 4 bases at V and 8 bases at J; junction bases unmatched: 8. Germline V gene lookup returns CDR1 SGHRS and CDR2 YFSETQ.

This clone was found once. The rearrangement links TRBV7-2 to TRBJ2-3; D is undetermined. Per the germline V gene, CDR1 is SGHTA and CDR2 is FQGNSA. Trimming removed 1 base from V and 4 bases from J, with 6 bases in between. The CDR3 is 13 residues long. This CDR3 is CASSLGRADTQYF. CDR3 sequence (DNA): TGTGCCAGCAGCTTAGGACGGGCAGATACGCAGTATTTT.

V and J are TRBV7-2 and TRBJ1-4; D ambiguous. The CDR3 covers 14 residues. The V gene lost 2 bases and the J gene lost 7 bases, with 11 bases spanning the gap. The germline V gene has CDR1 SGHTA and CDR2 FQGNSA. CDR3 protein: CASSLSAGSEKLFF. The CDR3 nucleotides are TGTGCCAGCAGCTTATCGGCGGGGAGTGAAAAACTGTTTTTT.

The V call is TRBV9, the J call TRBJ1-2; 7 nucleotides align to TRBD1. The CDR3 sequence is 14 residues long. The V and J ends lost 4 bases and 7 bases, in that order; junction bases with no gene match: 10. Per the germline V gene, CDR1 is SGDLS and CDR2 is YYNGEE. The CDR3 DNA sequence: TGTGCCAGCAGCCCGACGACAGGGACTATTGGCTACACCTTC. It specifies CASSPTTGTIGYTF.

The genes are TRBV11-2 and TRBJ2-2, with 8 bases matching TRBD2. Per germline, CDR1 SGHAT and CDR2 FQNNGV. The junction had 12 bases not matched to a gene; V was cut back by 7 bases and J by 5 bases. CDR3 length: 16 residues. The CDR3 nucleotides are TGTGCCAGCACCCCTCCCGTGCGGGAGGTTACCGGGGAGCTGTTTTTT. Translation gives CASTPPVREVTGELFF.

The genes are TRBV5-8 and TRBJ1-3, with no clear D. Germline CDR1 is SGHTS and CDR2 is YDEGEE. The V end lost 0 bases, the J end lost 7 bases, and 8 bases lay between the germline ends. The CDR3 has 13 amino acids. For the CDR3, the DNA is TGTGCCAGCAGCTTGGGTTTACACAACACCATATATTTT. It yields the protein CASSLGLHNTIYF.

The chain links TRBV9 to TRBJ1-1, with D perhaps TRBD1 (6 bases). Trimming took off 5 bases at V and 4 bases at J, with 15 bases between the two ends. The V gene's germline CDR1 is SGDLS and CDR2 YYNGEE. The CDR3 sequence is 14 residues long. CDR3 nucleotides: TGTGCCAGCAGTCCAGGGGAAAGGAGCACTGAAGCTTTCTTT. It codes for CASSPGERSTEAFF.

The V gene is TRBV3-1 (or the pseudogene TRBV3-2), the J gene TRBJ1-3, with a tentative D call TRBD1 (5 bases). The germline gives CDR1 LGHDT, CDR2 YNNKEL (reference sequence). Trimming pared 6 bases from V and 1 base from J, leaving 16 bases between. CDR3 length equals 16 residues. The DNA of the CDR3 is TGTGCCAGCAGACCGCTCGAAGGGGCTTCTGGAAACACCATATATTTT. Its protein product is CASRPLEGASGNTIYF.

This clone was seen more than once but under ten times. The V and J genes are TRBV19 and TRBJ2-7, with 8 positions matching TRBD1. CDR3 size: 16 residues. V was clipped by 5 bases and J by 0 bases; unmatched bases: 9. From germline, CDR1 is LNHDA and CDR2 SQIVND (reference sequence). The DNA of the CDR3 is TGTGCCAGTAGTTCCGGGACAGGAGAGAGCTCCTACGAGCAGTACTTC. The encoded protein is CASSSGTGESSYEQYF. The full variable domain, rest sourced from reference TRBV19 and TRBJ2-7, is DGGITQSPKYLFRKEGQNVTLSCEQNLNHDAMYWYRQDPGQGLRLIYYSQIVNDFQKGDIAEGYSVSREKKESFPLTVTSAQKNPTAFYLCASSSGTGESSYEQYFGPGTRLTVT.

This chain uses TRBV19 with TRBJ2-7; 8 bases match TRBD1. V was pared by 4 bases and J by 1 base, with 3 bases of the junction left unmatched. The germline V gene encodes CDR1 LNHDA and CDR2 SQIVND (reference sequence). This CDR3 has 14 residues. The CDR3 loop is CASSRGDRSYEQYF. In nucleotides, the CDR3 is TGTGCCAGTAGTAGGGGGGACAGGTCCTACGAGCAGTACTTC.